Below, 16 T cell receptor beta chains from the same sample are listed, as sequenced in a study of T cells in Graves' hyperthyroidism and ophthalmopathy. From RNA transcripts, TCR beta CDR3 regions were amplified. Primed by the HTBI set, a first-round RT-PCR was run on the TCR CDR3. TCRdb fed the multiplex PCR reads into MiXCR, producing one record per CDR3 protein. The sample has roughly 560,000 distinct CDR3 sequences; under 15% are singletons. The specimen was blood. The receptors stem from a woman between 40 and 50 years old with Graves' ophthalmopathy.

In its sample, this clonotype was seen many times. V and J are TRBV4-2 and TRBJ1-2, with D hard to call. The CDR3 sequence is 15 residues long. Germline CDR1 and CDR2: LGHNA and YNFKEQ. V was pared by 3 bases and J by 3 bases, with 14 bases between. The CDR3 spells CASSQGSAAYYGYTF. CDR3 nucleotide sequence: TGTGCCAGCAGCCAGGGATCGGCAGCTTACTATGGCTACACCTTC.

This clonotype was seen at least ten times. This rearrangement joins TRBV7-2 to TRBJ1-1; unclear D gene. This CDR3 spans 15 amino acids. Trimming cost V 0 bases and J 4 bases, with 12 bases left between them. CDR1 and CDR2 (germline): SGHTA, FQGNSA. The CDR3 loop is CASSLAEGVGTEAFF. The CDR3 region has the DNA TGTGCCAGCAGCTTAGCTGAGGGAGTAGGCACTGAAGCTTTCTTT.

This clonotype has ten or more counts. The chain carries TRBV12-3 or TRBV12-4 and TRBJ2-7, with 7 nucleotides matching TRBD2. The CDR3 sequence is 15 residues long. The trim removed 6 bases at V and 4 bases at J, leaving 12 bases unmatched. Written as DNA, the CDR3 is TGTGCCAGCAGGGCGGCAGGGTGGCGGGAGTACGAGCAGTACTTC. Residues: CASRAAGWREYEQYF.

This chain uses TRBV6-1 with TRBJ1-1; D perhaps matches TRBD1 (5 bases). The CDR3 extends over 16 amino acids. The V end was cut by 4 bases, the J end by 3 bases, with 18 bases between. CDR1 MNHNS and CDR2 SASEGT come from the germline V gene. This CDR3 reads CASSVIRGVLDTEAFF. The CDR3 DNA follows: TGTGCCAGCAGTGTAATACGAGGGGTTTTAGACACTGAAGCTTTCTTT.

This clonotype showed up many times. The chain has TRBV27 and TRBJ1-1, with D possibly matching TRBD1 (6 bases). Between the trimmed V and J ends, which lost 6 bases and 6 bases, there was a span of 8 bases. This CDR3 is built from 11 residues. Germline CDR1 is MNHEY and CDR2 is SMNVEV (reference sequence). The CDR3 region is CASRRGAEAFF. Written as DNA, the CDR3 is TGTGCCAGCAGGAGGGGGGCTGAAGCTTTCTTT.

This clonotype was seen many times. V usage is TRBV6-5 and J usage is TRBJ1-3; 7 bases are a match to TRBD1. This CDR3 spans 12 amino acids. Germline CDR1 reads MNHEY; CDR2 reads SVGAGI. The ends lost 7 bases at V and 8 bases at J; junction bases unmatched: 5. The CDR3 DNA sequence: TGTGCCAGCAAGACAGGGTCGGACACCATATATTTT. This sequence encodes CASKTGSDTIYF.

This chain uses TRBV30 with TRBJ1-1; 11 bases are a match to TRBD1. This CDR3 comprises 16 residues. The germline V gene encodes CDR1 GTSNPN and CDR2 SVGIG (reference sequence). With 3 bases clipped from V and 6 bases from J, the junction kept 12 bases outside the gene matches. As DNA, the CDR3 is TGTGCCTGGAGAACGGGGGCGGGACAGGGGGTCCCTGAAGCTTTCTTT. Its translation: CAWRTGAGQGVPEAFF. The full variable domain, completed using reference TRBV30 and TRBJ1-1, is SQTIHQWPATLVQPVGSPLSLECTVEGTSNPNLYWYRQAAGRGLQLLFYSVGIGQISSEVPQNLSASRPQDRQFILSSKKLLLSDSGFYLCAWRTGAGQGVPEAFFGQGTRLTVV.

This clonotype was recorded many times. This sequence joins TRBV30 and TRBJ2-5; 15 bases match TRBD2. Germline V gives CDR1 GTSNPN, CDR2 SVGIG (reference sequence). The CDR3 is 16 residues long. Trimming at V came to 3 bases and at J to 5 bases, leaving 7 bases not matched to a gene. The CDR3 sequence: CAWSEGLAGGTETQYF. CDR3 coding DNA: TGTGCCTGGAGCGAGGGACTAGCGGGAGGTACGGAGACCCAGTACTTC.

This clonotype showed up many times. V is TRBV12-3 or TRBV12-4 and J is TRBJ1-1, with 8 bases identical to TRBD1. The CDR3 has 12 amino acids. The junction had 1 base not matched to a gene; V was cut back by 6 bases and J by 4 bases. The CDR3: CASRGQGTEAFF. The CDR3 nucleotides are TGTGCCAGCAGAGGACAGGGCACTGAAGCTTTCTTT.

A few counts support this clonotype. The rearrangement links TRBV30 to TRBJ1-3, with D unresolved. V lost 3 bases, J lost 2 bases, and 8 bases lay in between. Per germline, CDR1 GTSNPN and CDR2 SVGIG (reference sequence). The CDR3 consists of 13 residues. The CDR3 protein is CAWRISAGNTIYF. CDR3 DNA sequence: TGTGCCTGGAGGATATCTGCTGGAAACACCATATATTTT. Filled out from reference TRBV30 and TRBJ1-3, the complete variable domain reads SQTIHQWPATLVQPVGSPLSLECTVEGTSNPNLYWYRQAAGRGLQLLFYSVGIGQISSEVPQNLSASRPQDRQFILSSKKLLLSDSGFYLCAWRISAGNTIYFGEGSWLTVV.

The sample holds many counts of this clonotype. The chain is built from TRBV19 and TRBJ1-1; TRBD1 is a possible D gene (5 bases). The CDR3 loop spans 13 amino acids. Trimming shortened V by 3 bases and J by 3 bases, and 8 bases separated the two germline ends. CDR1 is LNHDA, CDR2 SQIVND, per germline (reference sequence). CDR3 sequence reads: CASSISGDTEAFF. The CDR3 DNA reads TGTGCCAGTAGTATTTCGGGGGACACTGAAGCTTTCTTT.

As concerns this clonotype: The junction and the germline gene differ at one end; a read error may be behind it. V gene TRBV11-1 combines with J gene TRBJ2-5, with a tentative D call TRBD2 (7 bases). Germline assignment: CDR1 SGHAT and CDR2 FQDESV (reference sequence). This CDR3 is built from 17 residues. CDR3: CANSPRGQEGREETQYF. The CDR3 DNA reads TGTGCCAACAGCCCGCGGGGGCAGGAAGGACGCGAAGAGACCCAATACTTC. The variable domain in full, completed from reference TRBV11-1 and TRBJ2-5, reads EAEVAQSPRYKITEKSQAVAFWCDPISGHATLYWYRQILGQGPELLVQFQDESVVDDSQLPKDRFSAERLKGVDSTLKIQPAELGDSAMYLCANSPRGQEGREETQYFGPGTRLLVL.

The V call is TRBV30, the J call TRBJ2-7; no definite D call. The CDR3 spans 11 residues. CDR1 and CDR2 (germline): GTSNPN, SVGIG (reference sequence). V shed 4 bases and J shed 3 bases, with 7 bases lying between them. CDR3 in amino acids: CAWKGDYEQYF. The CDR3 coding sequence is TGTGCCTGGAAGGGTGACTACGAGCAGTACTTC.

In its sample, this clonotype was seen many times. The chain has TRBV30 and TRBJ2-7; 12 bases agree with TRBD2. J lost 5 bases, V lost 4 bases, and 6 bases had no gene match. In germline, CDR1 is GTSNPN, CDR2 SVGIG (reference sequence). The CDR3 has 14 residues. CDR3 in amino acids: CAWNPSGRVHEQYF. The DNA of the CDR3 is TGTGCCTGGAACCCTAGCGGGAGGGTCCACGAGCAGTACTTC.

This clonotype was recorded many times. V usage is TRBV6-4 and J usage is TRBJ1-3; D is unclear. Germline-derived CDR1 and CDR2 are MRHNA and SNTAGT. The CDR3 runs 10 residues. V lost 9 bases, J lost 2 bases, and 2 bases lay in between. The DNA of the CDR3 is TGTGCCAGAGCTGGAAACACCATATATTTT. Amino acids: CARAGNTIYF.

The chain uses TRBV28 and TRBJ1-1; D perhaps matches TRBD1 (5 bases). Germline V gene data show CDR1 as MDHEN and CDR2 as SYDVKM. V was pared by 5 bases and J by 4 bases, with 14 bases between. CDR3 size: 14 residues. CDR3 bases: TGTGCCAGCAGTCCAAGGGGTAGGGTCACTGAAGCTTTCTTT. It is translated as CASSPRGRVTEAFF.